This T cell receptor beta chain is drawn from a study of cytomegalovirus exposure and HLA in healthy donors. The study's findings and limits: For most TCR sequences rarity was the rule, although some public TCRs occurred in many donors. CMV antigen specificity was confirmed in vitro for a few CMV-associated chains. The study listed roughly 160 cytomegalovirus-associated TCR beta chains.

This CDR3 has 13 amino acids. From germline, CDR1 is KGHSH and CDR2 LQKENI. With 2 bases removed from V and 2 bases from J, the gap between germline ends came to 6 bases. This table comes from immunoSEQ multiplex PCR, and its TCRdb copy is limited to in-frame clones, with some not included. The table lists 150,000 to 200,000 clones, about 85% of them singletons. Concerning this clone: The antigen is undetermined.

The V and J genes are TRBV18 and TRBJ1-2; tentatively, D is TRBD1 (6 bases). Sequencing used PBMCs. The clonotype originates from a young man in good health and CMV-seropositive. The CDR3 sequence is CASSPDRNYGYTF. The CDR3 region has the DNA TGTGCCAGCTCACCAGACAGGAACTATGGCTACACCTTC.